This T cell receptor beta chain was sequenced in a study of vaccination effects on CD4 cells after COVID-19 (dated by TCRdb to between 2021 and 2024). A note on the overall study: The ViraFEST assay stimulated PBMC with viral peptide pools and then used TCR sequencing to identify antigen-specific CD4+ T cell clonotypes by expansion. Each well held fewer than 2.5 million PBMC cultured in IMDM containing roughly 5% human AB serum, roughly 10 IU/ml IL-2 and gentamicin, along with around 9.4 ug/ml peptides. Cultures from other donors in the study were sequenced with the Oncomine TCR Beta short-read assay on an Illumina iSeq 100. A total of 10 COVID-19 convalescent patients and a handful of SARS-CoV-2-naive healthy vaccine recipients were included in the full study. Across the study, the median time from the second dose to post-vaccine sampling was 72 days (range 14 to 241). SARS-CoV-2 spike-specific CD4+ TCR repertoires from before and after mRNA vaccination were compared in COVID-19 convalescent patients and in infection-naive vaccine recipients.

Details on this clone: It has no known antigen specificity. No quality values exist for individual bases; no much larger clone is one base distant.

CDR1 and CDR2, looked up from the germline V gene, are SGHTA and FQGNSA. The CDR3 runs 15 residues from the cysteine to the phenylalanine. The only DNA kept is the CDR3, 45 bases in frame from the first base. V is pared back by 6 bases and J by 0 bases, with 12 bases lying between the germline termini. What the work shows at the level of the full study, not this receptor alone: Both infection-induced and vaccine-induced clones contracted markedly at late post-vaccination timepoints, which is consistent with waning T cell responses. The study was limited by a small number of convalescent patients, and early post-infection timepoints were lacking. In healthy vaccine recipients, vaccine-induced clones were almost all SARS-CoV-2 mono-reactive, with only 1 of 255 cross-reactive with common cold coronaviruses.

Library creation used the immunoSEQ multiplex PCR assay. DNA from the CD4+ T cells that had been cultured and isolated underwent TCR beta CDR3 sequencing. The study's own analysis went as follows. The analysis removed non-productive TCR sequences, trimmed reads to the CDR3 region, and retained only CDR3s that were 7 or more amino acids long. The MANAFEST web app was used to identify antigen-specific clonotypes by comparing expansion in peptide wells with expansion in reference cultures. Positive clones required FDR<0.05 expansion versus reference and all other wells, odds ratio above 5, and frequency above 0.1% in two replicate wells. Cross-reactive clonotypes were defined as significantly expanded in SARS-CoV-2 spike wells and in at least one common cold coronavirus spike condition. Levenshtein distance calculated with the stringdist R package was used to assess CDR3 similarity, and unrooted trees were constructed with ape in R 3.6.1. TCRdb took over this immuneACCESS table, retaining in-frame rearrangements with V and J assigned. Such tables are incomplete; in checked studies, under half of the missing clones stem from an unresolved V gene, and the remainder is unexplained. V and J calls and clone size are given by that table; D and trimming were obtained from the DNA. Recorded for this sample are tens of thousands of clones; around 70% of them occurred a single time. The leading ten clones occupy 15% of the sample.

After more than nine days of culture, CD4+ T cells were isolated with the EasySep CD4+ T cell isolation kit. Each participant received two doses of an mRNA SARS-CoV-2 vaccine, either BNT162b2 or mRNA-1273. Negative nucleocapsid antibody results before and after vaccination confirmed that the healthy vaccine recipients had no prior SARS-CoV-2 infection. Half of the culture medium was replaced with fresh IL-2-containing medium on days 3 and 7. Unless noted otherwise, every peptide stimulation condition was grown in triplicate wells. Using Ficoll-Paque Plus gradient centrifugation, PBMC were separated from whole blood and then either used fresh or cryopreserved at -140C. The QIAamp micro DNA kit was used to extract genomic DNA from the cultured CD4+ T cells.

The sample was CD4+ T cells from PBMCs cultured without peptide, taken after COVID-19 vaccination. The receptor comes from a human donor who received a COVID-19 vaccine. The chain is made from TRBV7-2 and TRBJ2-4; the D gene is possibly TRBD2, with 5 bases matching. The base sequence is TGTGCCAGCAGGGCGACCGGACTAGCCAAAAACATTCAGTACTTC. The encoded protein is CASRATGLAKNIQYF.